The 21 T cell receptor beta chains given below trace back to one sample, sequenced in a study of blood T cell repertoires in COVID-19. Profiling relied on immunoSEQ multiplex PCR, and the TCRdb table lists in-frame clones only, not all of them. The data show about 230,000 clones, with roughly 80% seen just once and around 7% held by the top ten. Sequencing was done on a sample of peripheral blood. The receptors stem from a woman aged 80 or over with COVID-19, enrolled during active disease.

The J gene is TRBJ1-1, the V gene TRBV30, with D possibly being TRBD1 (5 bases). V gave up 1 base and J gave up 5 bases, with 8 bases separating them. The CDR3 is 12 amino acids. Germline lookup yields CDR1 GTSNPN and CDR2 SVGIG (reference sequence). The CDR3 spells CAWSARVTEAFF. CDR3 sequence (DNA): TGTGCCTGGAGTGCCAGGGTAACTGAAGCTTTCTTT. Filled out from reference TRBV30 and TRBJ1-1, the complete variable domain reads SQTIHQWPATLVQPVGSPLSLECTVEGTSNPNLYWYRQAAGRGLQLLFYSVGIGQISSEVPQNLSASRPQDRQFILSSKKLLLSDSGFYLCAWSARVTEAFFGQGTRLTVV.

The table lists this clone with a few counts. J is TRBJ1-1 and V is TRBV19, with 7 bases fitting TRBD1. CDR3 length equals 14 residues. Trimming cost V 5 bases and J 0 bases; bases outside gene matches: 3. The germline gives CDR1 LNHDA, CDR2 SQIVND (reference sequence). The CDR3 DNA follows: TGTGCCAGTAGTTGGGGACAGATGAACACTGAAGCTTTCTTT. This gives the protein CASSWGQMNTEAFF.

The rearrangement links TRBV14 to TRBJ2-7; D perhaps matches TRBD1 (7 bases). The germline CDR1 and CDR2 sequences are SGHDN and FVKESK. Trimming pared 0 bases from V and 3 bases from J, leaving 21 bases between. The length of the CDR3 is 18 residues. CDR3 protein: CASSQDWVGGGNSYEQYF. For the CDR3, the DNA is TGTGCCAGCAGCCAAGATTGGGTTGGAGGGGGCAACAGCTACGAGCAGTACTTC.

The gene calls are TRBV7-2 and TRBJ2-7; maybe TRBD1 (7 bases). The germline CDR1 and CDR2 sequences are SGHTA and FQGNSA. There are 12 residues in the CDR3. V was clipped by 7 bases and J by 4 bases, with 11 bases between them. Here the CDR3 reads CASMAGGYEQYF. CDR3 coding DNA: TGTGCCAGCATGGCAGGGGGGTACGAGCAGTACTTC.

This clone was picked up a small number of times. The chain has TRBV30 and TRBJ1-2; D ambiguous. CDR1 and CDR2 (germline): GTSNPN, SVGIG (reference sequence). V lost 3 bases to trimming and J lost 4 bases, with 12 bases between them. The CDR3 consists of 13 residues. The CDR3 here is CAWRKEMGYGYTF. The CDR3 DNA sequence: TGTGCCTGGAGGAAGGAGATGGGCTATGGCTACACCTTC. Drawing the rest from reference TRBV30 and TRBJ1-2, the complete variable domain is SQTIHQWPATLVQPVGSPLSLECTVEGTSNPNLYWYRQAAGRGLQLLFYSVGIGQISSEVPQNLSASRPQDRQFILSSKKLLLSDSGFYLCAWRKEMGYGYTFGSGTRLTVV.

The chain uses TRBV30 and TRBJ1-3; D gene unclear. V shed 3 bases and J shed 4 bases, with 10 bases lying between them. Germline values: CDR1 GTSNPN, CDR2 SVGIG (reference sequence). The CDR3 contains 13 residues. CDR3 coding DNA: TGTGCCTGGAGATTGAACCTAGGAAACACCATATATTTT. Amino acids: CAWRLNLGNTIYF. The whole variable domain, remainder taken from reference TRBV30 and TRBJ1-3, is SQTIHQWPATLVQPVGSPLSLECTVEGTSNPNLYWYRQAAGRGLQLLFYSVGIGQISSEVPQNLSASRPQDRQFILSSKKLLLSDSGFYLCAWRLNLGNTIYFGEGSWLTVV.

This chain uses TRBV5-1 with TRBJ2-3; D call uncertain. Per germline, CDR1 SGHRS and CDR2 YFSETQ. The CDR3 consists of 15 residues. With 0 bases removed from V and 0 bases from J, the gap between germline ends came to 8 bases. CDR3 nucleotides: TGCGCCAGCAGCTTGGCCCAGCGCAGCACAGATACGCAGTATTTT. Protein sequence: CASSLAQRSTDTQYF.

The CDR3 spells CASSTQTGGSYGYTF. The CDR3 DNA is TGTGCCAGCAGCACCCAGACAGGGGGCTCCTATGGCTACACCTTC. The genes are TRBV9 and TRBJ1-2; 10 positions agree with TRBD1. Unmatched junction bases numbered 7, after V lost 4 bases and J lost 4 bases. The CDR3 is 15 residues long. The germline CDR1 and CDR2 sequences are SGDLS and YYNGEE.

The rearrangement links TRBV19 to TRBJ1-1, with 7 positions matching TRBD1. Germline loops: CDR1 LNHDA, CDR2 SQIVND (reference sequence). V was clipped by 3 bases and J by 3 bases; unmatched bases: 4. The CDR3 is made up of 14 amino acids. The CDR3 DNA reads TGTGCCAGTAGTATCGACAGGGAGGACACTGAAGCTTTCTTT. Translated: CASSIDREDTEAFF.

The count of this clone is one. This chain connects TRBV7-2 to TRBJ2-2; possibly TRBD1 for D (6 bases). V was shortened by 3 bases and J by 5 bases, with 10 bases between the two germline ends. From germline, CDR1 is SGHTA and CDR2 FQGNSA. This CDR3 is built from 14 residues. In nucleotides, the CDR3 is TGTGCCAGCAGCTTGAGGGGGAGAACCGGGGAGCTGTTTTTT. The encoded protein is CASSLRGRTGELFF.

This rearrangement joins TRBV7-6 to TRBJ2-1; 15 bases line up with TRBD2. The length of the CDR3 is 17 residues. Germline V gene data show CDR1 as SGHVS and CDR2 as FNYEAQ. J was trimmed by 9 bases and V by 4 bases; bases with no gene match: 10. Here the CDR3 reads CASSSMGLAGGGGEQFF. DNA for the CDR3: TGTGCCAGCAGCTCTATGGGACTAGCGGGAGGTGGCGGTGAGCAGTTCTTC.

This rearrangement joins TRBV7-2 to TRBJ1-2; 10 nucleotides line up with TRBD1. V lost 1 base to trimming and J lost 4 bases; unmatched junction nucleotides: 15. From germline, CDR1 is SGHTA and CDR2 FQGNSA. This CDR3 spans 19 amino acids. CDR3 protein: CASSLVGGQGLRRSYGYTF. DNA of the CDR3: TGTGCCAGCAGCTTAGTTGGGGGACAGGGGCTTCGTAGAAGCTATGGCTACACCTTC.

For this clone: One junction end disagrees with the germline gene, perhaps due to a read error. This chain joins TRBV7-7 and TRBJ1-4; TRBD1 might be the D (6 bases). This CDR3 contains 15 residues. The germline CDR1 and CDR2 sequences are SSHAT and FNYEAQ (reference sequence). In DNA form, the CDR3 reads TGTGCTAGCAGCTTGGGGACATCAACGAATGAAAAACTGTTTTTT. Translating gives CASSLGTSTNEKLFF.

This clone was counted a single time. The rearrangement links TRBV6-6 to TRBJ1-5, with 9 nucleotides matching TRBD1. The CDR3 runs 16 residues. Germline V gives CDR1 MNHNY, CDR2 SVGAGI (reference sequence). After removal of 6 bases from V and 6 bases from J, the junction contained 12 bases not matched to a gene. CDR3 sequence (DNA): TGTGCCAGCAGAGGGACAGGGACGGCGGTAGGTCAGCCCCAGCATTTT. As protein: CASRGTGTAVGQPQHF.

The V and J genes are TRBV4-1 and TRBJ1-6; D remains unclear. Germline loops: CDR1 MGHRA, CDR2 YSYEKL. Trimming removed 0 bases from V and 7 bases from J, with 10 bases in between. CDR3 size: 15 residues. In nucleotides, the CDR3 is TGCGCCAGCAGCCAAGAAGGCGGTTTAAATTCACCCCTCCACTTT. Its translation: CASSQEGGLNSPLHF.

The V and J genes are TRBV6-6 and TRBJ1-5, with D unclear. The CDR3 sequence is 15 residues long. Germline lookup yields CDR1 MNHNY and CDR2 SVGAGI (reference sequence). V dropped 3 bases and J dropped 0 bases, with 9 bases sitting between them. CDR3 protein: CASSYNPYSNQPQHF. CDR3 nucleotides: TGTGCCAGCAGTTATAATCCCTATAGCAATCAGCCCCAGCATTTT.

The chain couples TRBV20-1 to TRBJ2-5; the D is unclear. The CDR3 is 11 amino acids. Germline CDR1 is DFQATT and CDR2 is SNEGSKA (reference sequence). The V gene lost 3 bases and the J gene lost 5 bases, with 7 bases spanning the gap. CDR3 nucleotides: TGCAGTGCTAGGACTTGGGAGACCCAGTACTTC. This encodes CSARTWETQYF.

This sequence joins TRBV27 and TRBJ2-2; 10 positions agree with TRBD1. The CDR3 loop spans 17 amino acids. Germline lookup yields CDR1 MNHEY and CDR2 SMNVEV (reference sequence). J lost 0 bases, V lost 8 bases, and 9 bases had no gene match. CDR3 protein: CASGRDRGLANTGELFF. CDR3 nucleotides: TGTGCCAGCGGCCGGGACAGGGGATTGGCGAACACCGGGGAGCTGTTTTTT.

This sequence joins TRBV29-1 and TRBJ1-2; 7 nucleotides agree with TRBD1. Germline values: CDR1 SQVTM, CDR2 ANQGSEA. The ends lost 7 bases at V and 2 bases at J; junction bases unmatched: 10. The CDR3 spans 14 residues. CDR3 nucleotide sequence: TGCAGCGGTGGGGACAGTCACGAGAACTATGGCTACACCTTC. This gives the protein CSGGDSHENYGYTF.

In regard to this clone: The same CDR3 can be traced to other DNA sequences in this sample. The CDR3 sequence is CASSTGQNYGYTF. Here the CDR3 DNA reads TGCGCCAGCAGCACCGGACAGAACTATGGCTACACCTTC. The chain recombines TRBV5-1 with TRBJ1-2, with D possibly being TRBD1 (6 bases). From germline, CDR1 is SGHRS and CDR2 YFSETQ. This CDR3 is built from 13 residues. Trimming removed 4 bases at V and 2 bases at J, with 9 bases between.

The chain couples TRBV19 to TRBJ1-1; TRBD1 is a possible D gene (5 bases). The CDR3 spans 15 residues. Germline CDR1 reads LNHDA; CDR2 reads SQIVND (reference sequence). V was clipped by 5 bases and J by 6 bases, with 19 bases between them. This chain's CDR3 is CASSGNRRGEAEAFF. CDR3 bases: TGTGCCAGTAGTGGAAACAGGCGGGGCGAGGCTGAAGCTTTCTTT. The entire variable domain, with the rest obtained from reference TRBV19 and TRBJ1-1, is as follows: DGGITQSPKYLFRKEGQNVTLSCEQNLNHDAMYWYRQDPGQGLRLIYYSQIVNDFQKGDIAEGYSVSREKKESFPLTVTSAQKNPTAFYLCASSGNRRGEAEAFFGQGTRLTVV.